This note documents a single T cell receptor beta chain sequence. Its antigen remains unidentified. This specimen comes from a study of shared clonotypes between healthy human individuals. Background on the study: Each donor's CD4 naive and CD4 memory cells filled three plates apiece, CD8 naive two, and CD8 memory one. Study outcomes and limitations: Only blood underwent sampling, and tissue repertoires likely differ.

Donors included only healthy HIV-negative adults lacking recent acute infections or vaccinations. In CD8 memory, CD45RO+ cells were put together with CCR7-negative CD45RA+ TemRA cells. V was shortened by 0 bases and J by 2 bases, with 8 bases between the two germline ends. The germline CDR1 and CDR2 sequences are SGDLS and YYNGEE. This CDR3 comprises 14 residues. Measured with immunoSEQ multiplex PCR; TCRdb has only the in-frame clones, and not every one. The profile shows a few hundred thousand clones, around 90% of them singletons. The sequence was obtained from a man between 18 and 29 years old in good health. The sequenced material came from memory CD8+ T cells sorted from blood. This sample's subset: CD45RO+ cells pooled with CCR7-negative TemRA cells. The chain combines TRBV9 with TRBJ2-5; D is undetermined. CDR3 in DNA: TGTGCCAGCAGCGTAGGGGAACAGCAAGAGACCCAGTACTTC. Amino acid sequence: CASSVGEQQETQYF.